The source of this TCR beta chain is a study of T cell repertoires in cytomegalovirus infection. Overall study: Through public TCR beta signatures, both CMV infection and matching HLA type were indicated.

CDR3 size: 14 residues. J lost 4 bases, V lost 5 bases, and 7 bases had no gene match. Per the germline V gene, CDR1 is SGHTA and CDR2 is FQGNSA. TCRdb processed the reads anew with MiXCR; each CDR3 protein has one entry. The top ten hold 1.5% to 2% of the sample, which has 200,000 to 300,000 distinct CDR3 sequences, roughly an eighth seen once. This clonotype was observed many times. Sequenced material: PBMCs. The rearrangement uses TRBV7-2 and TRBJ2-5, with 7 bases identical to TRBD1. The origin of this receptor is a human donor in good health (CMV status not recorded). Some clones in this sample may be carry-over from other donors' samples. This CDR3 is CASSQRQGRETQYF. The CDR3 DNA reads TGTGCCAGCAGCCAACGACAGGGCCGAGAGACCCAGTACTTC.